This is a list of T cell receptor beta chains from one sample in a study of blood T cell repertoires in COVID-19. Produced via immunoSEQ multiplex PCR; TCRdb's table is partial and in-frame only. The table records 300,000 to 400,000 clones, 70% to 90% of them present only once. Material: peripheral blood. These receptors were collected from a woman aged 55 to 70 with COVID-19, enrolled during active disease. Both conserved end residues are part of each CDR3. The order of the fields is CDR3 DNA, CDR3 protein, CDR3 length, D gene, clone size, J gene, V gene. D genes are given only for firm matches. Clone size appears in some rows only: once, few, many, or a class for an expanded clone.

CDR3nt: TGTGCCAGCAACCCCCCGGGACAGGGAGATGGCTACACCTTC
CDR3aa: CASNPPGQGDGYTF
len: 14
d_gene: TRBD1
abundance: -
j_gene: TRBJ1-2
v_gene: TRBV11-2

CDR3nt: TGTGCCAGCAGTGGAGGGTCCCGGGAGCTGTTTTTT
CDR3aa: CASSGGSRELFF
len: 12
d_gene: -
abundance: once
j_gene: TRBJ2-2
v_gene: TRBV12-3/TRBV12-4

CDR3nt: TGTGCCAGTAGGCGAGGGGGGGGCGAAGGCTATGGCTACACCTTC
CDR3aa: CASRRGGGEGYGYTF
len: 15
d_gene: -
abundance: -
j_gene: TRBJ1-2
v_gene: TRBV19

CDR3nt: TGCGCCAGCAGCCCGGGACAGGGTGATAATTCACCCCTCCACTTT
CDR3aa: CASSPGQGDNSPLHF
len: 15
d_gene: TRBD1
abundance: -
j_gene: TRBJ1-6
v_gene: TRBV5-1

CDR3nt: TGTGCCAGCAGCTTGGGACAGGGATCCGGGGAGCTGTTTTTT
CDR3aa: CASSLGQGSGELFF
len: 14
d_gene: TRBD1
abundance: -
j_gene: TRBJ2-2
v_gene: TRBV11-2

CDR3nt: TGTGCCAGCAGCTTAGCCTCGACAGGGTGGGCAGCTTTCTTT
CDR3aa: CASSLASTGWAAFF
len: 14
d_gene: TRBD1
abundance: -
j_gene: TRBJ1-1
v_gene: TRBV7-2

CDR3nt: TGTGCCAGCTCACCGTCAGGGGAAGAGACCCAGTACTTC
CDR3aa: CASSPSGEETQYF
len: 13
d_gene: -
abundance: -
j_gene: TRBJ2-5
v_gene: TRBV18

CDR3nt: TGTGCCAGCATGGACGAAGGGGGCGAGCAGTACTTC
CDR3aa: CASMDEGGEQYF
len: 12
d_gene: -
abundance: -
j_gene: TRBJ2-7
v_gene: TRBV27

CDR3nt: TGTGCCAGCAGGCACAGGGGAGGTTTGACTGAAGCTTTCTTT
CDR3aa: CASRHRGGLTEAFF
len: 14
d_gene: TRBD1
abundance: -
j_gene: TRBJ1-1
v_gene: TRBV27

CDR3nt: TGTGCCAGCAGCTCGACAGTATACAATGAGCAGTTCTTC
CDR3aa: CASSSTVYNEQFF
len: 13
d_gene: -
abundance: few
j_gene: TRBJ2-1
v_gene: TRBV7-2

CDR3nt: TGTGCCAGCAGTCAGGTTAGCAATCAGCCCCAGCATTTT
CDR3aa: CASSQVSNQPQHF
len: 13
d_gene: -
abundance: -
j_gene: TRBJ1-5
v_gene: TRBV27